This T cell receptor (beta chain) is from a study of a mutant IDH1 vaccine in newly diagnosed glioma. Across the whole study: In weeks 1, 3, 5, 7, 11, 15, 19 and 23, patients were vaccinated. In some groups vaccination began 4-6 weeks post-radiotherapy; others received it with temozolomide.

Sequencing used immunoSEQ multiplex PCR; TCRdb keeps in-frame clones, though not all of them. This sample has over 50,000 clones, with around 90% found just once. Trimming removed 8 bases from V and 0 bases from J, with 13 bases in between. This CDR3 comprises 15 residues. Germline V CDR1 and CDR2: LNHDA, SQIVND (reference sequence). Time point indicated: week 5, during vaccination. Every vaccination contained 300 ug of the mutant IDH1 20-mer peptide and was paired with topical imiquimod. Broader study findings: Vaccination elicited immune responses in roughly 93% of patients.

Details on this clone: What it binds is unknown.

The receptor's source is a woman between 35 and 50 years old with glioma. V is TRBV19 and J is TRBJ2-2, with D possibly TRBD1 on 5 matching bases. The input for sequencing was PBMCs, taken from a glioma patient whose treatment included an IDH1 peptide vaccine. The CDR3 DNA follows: TGTGCCAGTGGCCAGGAACAGGCGAACACCGGGGAGCTGTTTTTT. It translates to CASGQEQANTGELFF.